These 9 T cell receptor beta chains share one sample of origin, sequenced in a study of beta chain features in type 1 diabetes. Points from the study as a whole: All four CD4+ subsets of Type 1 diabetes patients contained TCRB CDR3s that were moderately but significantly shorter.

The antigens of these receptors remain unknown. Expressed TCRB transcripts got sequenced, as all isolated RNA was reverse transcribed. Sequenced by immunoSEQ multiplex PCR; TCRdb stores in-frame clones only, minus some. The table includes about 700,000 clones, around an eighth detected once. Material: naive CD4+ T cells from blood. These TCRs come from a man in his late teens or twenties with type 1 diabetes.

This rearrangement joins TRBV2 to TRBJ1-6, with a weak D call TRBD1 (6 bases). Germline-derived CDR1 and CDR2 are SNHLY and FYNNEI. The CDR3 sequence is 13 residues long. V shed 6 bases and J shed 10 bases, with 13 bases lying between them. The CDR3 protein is CASSRDIESPLHF. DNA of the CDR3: TGTGCCAGCAGCCGGGACATAGAGTCACCCCTCCACTTT. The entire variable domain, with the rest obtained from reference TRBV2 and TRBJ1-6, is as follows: EPEVTQTPSHQVTQMGQEVILRCVPISNHLYFYWYRQILGQKVEFLVSFYNNEISEKSEIFDDQFSVERPDGSNFTLKIRSTKLEDSAMYFCASSRDIESPLHFGNGTRLTVT.

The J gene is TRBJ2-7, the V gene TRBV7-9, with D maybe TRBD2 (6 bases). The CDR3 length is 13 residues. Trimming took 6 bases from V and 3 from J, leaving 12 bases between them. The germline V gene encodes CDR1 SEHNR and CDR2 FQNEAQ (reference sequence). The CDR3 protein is CASSLRDGYEQYF. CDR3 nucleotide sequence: TGTGCCAGCAGTCTGCGGGACGGCTACGAGCAGTACTTC.

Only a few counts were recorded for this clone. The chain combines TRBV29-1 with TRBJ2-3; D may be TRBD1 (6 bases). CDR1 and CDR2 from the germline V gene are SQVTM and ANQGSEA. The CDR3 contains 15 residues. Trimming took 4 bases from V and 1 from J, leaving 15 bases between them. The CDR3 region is CSVAGSGAGTDTQYF. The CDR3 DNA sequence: TGCAGCGTTGCGGGGTCAGGGGCGGGCACAGATACGCAGTATTTT.

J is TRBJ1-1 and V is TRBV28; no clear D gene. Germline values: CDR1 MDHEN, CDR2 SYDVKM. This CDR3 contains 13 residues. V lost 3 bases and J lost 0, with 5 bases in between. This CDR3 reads CASSLGVNTEAFF. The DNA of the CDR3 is TGTGCCAGCAGTTTGGGCGTGAACACTGAAGCTTTCTTT. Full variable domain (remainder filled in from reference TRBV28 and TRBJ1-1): DVKVTQSSRYLVKRTGEKVFLECVQDMDHENMFWYRQDPGLGLRLIYFSYDVKMKEKGDIPEGYSVSREKKERFSLILESASTNQTSMYLCASSLGVNTEAFFGQGTRLTVV.

The CDR3: CSARTSGGADTQYF. The CDR3 DNA reads as TGCAGCGCAAGGACTAGCGGGGGCGCAGATACGCAGTATTTT. This rearrangement joins TRBV29-1 to TRBJ2-3, with 13 bases identical to TRBD2. The CDR3 is 14 amino acids. Unmatched junction bases numbered 5, after V lost 7 bases and J lost 4 bases. Germline assignment: CDR1 SQVTM and CDR2 ANQGSEA.

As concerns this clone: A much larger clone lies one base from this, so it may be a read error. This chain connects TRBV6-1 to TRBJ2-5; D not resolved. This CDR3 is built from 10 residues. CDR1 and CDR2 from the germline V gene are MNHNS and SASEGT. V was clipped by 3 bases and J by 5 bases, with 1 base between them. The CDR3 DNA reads TGTGCCAGCAGTGATGAGACCCAGTACTTC. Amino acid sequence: CASSDETQYF.

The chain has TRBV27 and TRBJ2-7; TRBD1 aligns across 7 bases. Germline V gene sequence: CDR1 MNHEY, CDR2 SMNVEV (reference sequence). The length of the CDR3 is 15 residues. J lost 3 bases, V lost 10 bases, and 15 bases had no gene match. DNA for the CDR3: TGTGCCACTCAAACCAACCCAGGGGGTGGCTACGAGCAGTACTTC. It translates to CATQTNPGGGYEQYF.

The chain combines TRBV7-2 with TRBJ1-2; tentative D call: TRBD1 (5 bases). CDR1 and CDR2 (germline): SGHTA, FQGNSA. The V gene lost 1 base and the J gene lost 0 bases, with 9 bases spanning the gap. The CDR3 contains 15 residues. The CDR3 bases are TGTGCCAGCAGCTTAGGGGGACTTGCTAACTATGGCTACACCTTC. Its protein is CASSLGGLANYGYTF.

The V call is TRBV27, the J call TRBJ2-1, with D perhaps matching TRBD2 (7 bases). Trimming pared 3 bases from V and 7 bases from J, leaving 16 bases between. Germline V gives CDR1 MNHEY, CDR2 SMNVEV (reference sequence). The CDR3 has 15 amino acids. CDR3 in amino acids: CASSFGGRSRNEQFF. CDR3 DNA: TGTGCCAGCAGTTTCGGGGGGCGGTCGAGGAATGAGCAGTTCTTC.